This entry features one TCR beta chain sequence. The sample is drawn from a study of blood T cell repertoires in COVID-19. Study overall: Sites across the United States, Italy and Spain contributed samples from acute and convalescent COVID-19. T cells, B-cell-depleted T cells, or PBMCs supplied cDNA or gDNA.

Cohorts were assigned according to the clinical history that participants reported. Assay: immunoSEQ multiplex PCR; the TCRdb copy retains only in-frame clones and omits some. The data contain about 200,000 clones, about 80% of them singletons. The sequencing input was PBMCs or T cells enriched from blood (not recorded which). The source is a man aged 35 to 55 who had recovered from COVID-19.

CDR3 amino acids: CASSGLGQGVTEAFF. DNA of the CDR3: TGTGCCAGCAGCGGACTAGGACAGGGGGTTACTGAAGCTTTCTTT. The rearrangement uses TRBV27 and TRBJ1-1; 10 positions match TRBD1. The CDR3 runs 15 residues. The V gene's germline CDR1 is MNHEY and CDR2 SMNVEV (reference sequence). After removal of 6 bases from V and 5 bases from J, the junction contained 9 bases not matched to a gene.